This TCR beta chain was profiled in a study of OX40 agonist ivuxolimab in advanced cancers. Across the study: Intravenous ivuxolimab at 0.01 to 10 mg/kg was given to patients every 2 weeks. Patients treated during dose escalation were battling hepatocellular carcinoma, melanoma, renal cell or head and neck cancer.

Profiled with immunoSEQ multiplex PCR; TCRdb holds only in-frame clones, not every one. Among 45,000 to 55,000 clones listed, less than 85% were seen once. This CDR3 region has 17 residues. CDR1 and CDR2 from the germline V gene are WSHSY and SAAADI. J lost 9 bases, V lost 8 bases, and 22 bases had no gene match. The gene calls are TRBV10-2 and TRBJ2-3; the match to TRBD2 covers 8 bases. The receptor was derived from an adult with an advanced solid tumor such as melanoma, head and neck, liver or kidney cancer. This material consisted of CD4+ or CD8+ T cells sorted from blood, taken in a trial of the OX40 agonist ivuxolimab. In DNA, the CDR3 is TGCGCCAGCGGGGGGATCCGAGCGGGAGATACACAGATAACGCAGTATTTT. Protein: CASGGIRAGDTQITQYF.